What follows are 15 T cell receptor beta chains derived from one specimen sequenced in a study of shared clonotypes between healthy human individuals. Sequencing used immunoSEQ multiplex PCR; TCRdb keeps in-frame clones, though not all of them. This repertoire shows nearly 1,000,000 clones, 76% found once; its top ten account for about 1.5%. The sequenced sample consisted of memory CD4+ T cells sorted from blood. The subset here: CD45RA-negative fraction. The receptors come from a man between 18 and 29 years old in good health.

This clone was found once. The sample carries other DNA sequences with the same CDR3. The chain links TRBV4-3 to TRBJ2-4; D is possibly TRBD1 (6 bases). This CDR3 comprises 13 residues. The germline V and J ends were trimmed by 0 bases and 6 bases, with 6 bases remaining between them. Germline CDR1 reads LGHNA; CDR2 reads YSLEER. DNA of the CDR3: TGCGCCAGCAGCCAAGACAGGGGAAACATTCAGTACTTC. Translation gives CASSQDRGNIQYF.

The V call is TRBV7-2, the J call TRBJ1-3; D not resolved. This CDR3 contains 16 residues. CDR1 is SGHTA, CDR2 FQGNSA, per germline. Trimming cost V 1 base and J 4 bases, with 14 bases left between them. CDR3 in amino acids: CASSLGAVASGNTIYF. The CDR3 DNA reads TGTGCCAGCAGCTTAGGGGCGGTTGCCTCGGGAAACACCATATATTTT.

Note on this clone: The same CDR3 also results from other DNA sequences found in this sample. CDR3 nucleotide sequence: TGTGCCAGCAGCGTAGATGAGAGACAGCCCCAGCATTTT. This codes for CASSVDERQPQHF. This chain links TRBV9 with TRBJ1-5; D not resolved. V was cut by 0 bases and J by 7 bases, with 8 bases left in between. This CDR3 region has 13 residues. Germline V gives CDR1 SGDLS, CDR2 YYNGEE.

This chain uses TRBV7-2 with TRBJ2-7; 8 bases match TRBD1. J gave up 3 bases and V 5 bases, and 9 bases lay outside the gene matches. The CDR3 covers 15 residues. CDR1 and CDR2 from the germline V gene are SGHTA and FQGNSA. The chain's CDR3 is CASSPRTGLSYEQYF. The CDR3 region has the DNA TGTGCCAGCAGCCCACGGACAGGGCTAAGCTACGAGCAGTACTTC.

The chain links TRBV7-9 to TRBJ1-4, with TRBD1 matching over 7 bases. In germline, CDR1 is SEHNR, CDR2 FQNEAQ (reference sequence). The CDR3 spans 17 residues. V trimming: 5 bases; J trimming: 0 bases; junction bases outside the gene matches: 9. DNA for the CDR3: TGTGCCAGCAGCCTACTCGGACAGGTTGCAACTAATGAAAAACTGTTTTTT. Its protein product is CASSLLGQVATNEKLFF. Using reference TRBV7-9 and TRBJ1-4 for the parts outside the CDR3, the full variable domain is DTGVSQNPRHKITKRGQNVTFRCDPISEHNRLYWYRQTLGQGPEFLTYFQNEAQLEKSRLLSDRFSAERPKGSFSTLEIQRTEQGDSAMYLCASSLLGQVATNEKLFFGSGTQLSVL.

Written as DNA, the CDR3 is TGCGCCAGCTGTTCCGGGACAGTAAATGAAAAACTGTTTTTT. Amino acid sequence: CASCSGTVNEKLFF. The chain links TRBV5-1 to TRBJ1-4; TRBD1 matches at 7 bases. V lost 7 bases and J lost 5; bases outside the gene matches: 8. CDR3 length: 14 residues. Per the germline V gene, CDR1 is SGHRS and CDR2 is YFSETQ.

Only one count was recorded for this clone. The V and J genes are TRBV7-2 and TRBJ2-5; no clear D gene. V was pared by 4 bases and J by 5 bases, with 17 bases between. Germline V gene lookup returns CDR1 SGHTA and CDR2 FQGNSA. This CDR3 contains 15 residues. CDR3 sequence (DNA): TGTGCCAGCAGCTCCCGGGCCTCGAAGAGGGAGACCCAGTACTTC. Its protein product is CASSSRASKRETQYF.

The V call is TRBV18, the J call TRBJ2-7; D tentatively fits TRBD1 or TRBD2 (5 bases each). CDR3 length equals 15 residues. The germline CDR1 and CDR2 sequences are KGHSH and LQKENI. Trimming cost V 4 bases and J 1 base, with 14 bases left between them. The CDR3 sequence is CASSLYGTVSYEQYF. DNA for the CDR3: TGTGCCAGCTCACTATATGGGACGGTTTCCTACGAGCAGTACTTC.

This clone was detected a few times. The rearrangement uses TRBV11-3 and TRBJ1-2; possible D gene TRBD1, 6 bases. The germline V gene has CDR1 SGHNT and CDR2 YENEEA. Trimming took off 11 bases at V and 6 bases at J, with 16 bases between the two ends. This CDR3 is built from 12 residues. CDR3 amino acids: CAGDHREDGYTF. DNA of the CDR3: TGTGCCGGAGATCACAGGGAGGATGGCTACACCTTC.

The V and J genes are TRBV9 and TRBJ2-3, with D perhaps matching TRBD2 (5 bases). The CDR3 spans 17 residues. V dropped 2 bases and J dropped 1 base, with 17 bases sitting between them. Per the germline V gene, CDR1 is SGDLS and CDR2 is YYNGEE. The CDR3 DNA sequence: TGTGCCAGCAGCGTCGAAGCGGTCCGCTACGGCACAGATACGCAGTATTTT. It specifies CASSVEAVRYGTDTQYF.

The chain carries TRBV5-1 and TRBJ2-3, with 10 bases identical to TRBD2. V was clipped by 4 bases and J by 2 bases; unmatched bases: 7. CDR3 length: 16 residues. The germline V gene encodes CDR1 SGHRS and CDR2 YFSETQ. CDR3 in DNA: TGCGCCAGCAGCACCGGACTAGCGGTAAACACAGATACGCAGTATTTT. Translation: CASSTGLAVNTDTQYF. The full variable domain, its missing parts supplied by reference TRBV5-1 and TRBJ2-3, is KAGVTQTPRYLIKTRGQQVTLSCSPISGHRSVSWYQQTPGQGLQFLFEYFSETQRNKGNFPGRFSGRQFSNSRSEMNVSTLELGDSALYLCASSTGLAVNTDTQYFGPGTRLTVL.

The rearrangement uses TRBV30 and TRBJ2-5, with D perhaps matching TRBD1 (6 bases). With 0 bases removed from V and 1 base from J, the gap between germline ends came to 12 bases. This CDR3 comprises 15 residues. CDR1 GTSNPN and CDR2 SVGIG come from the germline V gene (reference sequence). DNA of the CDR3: TGTGCCTGGAGTGTTTACAGGGCGGTCCAAGAGACCCAGTACTTC. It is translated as CAWSVYRAVQETQYF.

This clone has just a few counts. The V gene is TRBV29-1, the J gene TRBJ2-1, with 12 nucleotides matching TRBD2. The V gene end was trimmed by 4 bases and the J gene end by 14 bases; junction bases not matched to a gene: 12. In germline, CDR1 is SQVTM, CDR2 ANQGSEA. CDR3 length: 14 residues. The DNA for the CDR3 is TGCAGCGTTGCTCCCGCAGCTAGCGGGGGGGCCGAGTTCTTC. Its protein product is CSVAPAASGGAEFF.

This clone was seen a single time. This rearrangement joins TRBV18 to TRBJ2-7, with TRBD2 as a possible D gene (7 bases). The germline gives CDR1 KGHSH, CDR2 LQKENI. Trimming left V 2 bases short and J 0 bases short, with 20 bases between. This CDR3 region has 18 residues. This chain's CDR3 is CASSPGGAAFPTSYEQYF. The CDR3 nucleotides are TGTGCCAGCTCACCAGGGGGGGCTGCTTTTCCGACCTCCTACGAGCAGTACTTC. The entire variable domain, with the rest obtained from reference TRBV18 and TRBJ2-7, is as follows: NAGVMQNPRHLVRRRGQEARLRCSPMKGHSHVYWYRQLPEEGLKFMVYLQKENIIDESGMPKERFSAEFPKEGPSILRIQQVVRGDSAAYFCASSPGGAAFPTSYEQYFGPGTRLTVT.

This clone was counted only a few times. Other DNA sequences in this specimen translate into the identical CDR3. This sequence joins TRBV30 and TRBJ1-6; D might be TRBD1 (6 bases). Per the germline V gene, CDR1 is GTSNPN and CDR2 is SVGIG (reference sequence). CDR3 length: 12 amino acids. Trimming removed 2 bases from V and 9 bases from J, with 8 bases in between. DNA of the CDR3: TGTGCCTGGAGTCCACAGGGTTCACCCCTCCACTTT. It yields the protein CAWSPQGSPLHF. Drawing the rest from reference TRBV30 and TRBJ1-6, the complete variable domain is SQTIHQWPATLVQPVGSPLSLECTVEGTSNPNLYWYRQAAGRGLQLLFYSVGIGQISSEVPQNLSASRPQDRQFILSSKKLLLSDSGFYLCAWSPQGSPLHFGNGTRLTVT.